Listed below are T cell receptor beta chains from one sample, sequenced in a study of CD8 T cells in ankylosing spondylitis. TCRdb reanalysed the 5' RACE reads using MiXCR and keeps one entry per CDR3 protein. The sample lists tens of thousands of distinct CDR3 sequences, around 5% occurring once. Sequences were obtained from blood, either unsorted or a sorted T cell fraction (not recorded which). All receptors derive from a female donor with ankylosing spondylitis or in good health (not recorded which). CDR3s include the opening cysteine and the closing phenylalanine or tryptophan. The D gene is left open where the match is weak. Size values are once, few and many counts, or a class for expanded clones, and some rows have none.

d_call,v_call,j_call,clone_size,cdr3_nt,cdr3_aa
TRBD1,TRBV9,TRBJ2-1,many,TGTGCCAGCAGCGAGAGACAGGGTTCCTACAATGAGCAGTTCTTC,CASSERQGSYNEQFF
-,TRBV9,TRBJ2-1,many,TGTGCCAGCAGCGTAGCTCCTCCGGCAGGTAACAATGAGCAGTTCTTC,CASSVAPPAGNNEQFF
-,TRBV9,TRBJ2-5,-,TGTGCCAGCAGCGTAGGCGGGGGCAATCAAGAGACCCAGTACTTC,CASSVGGGNQETQYF
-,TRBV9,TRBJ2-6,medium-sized,TGTGCCAGCAGCGCCCTGGGGCAGGCTAGACCCTCTGGGGCCAACGTCCTGACTTTC,CASSALGQARPSGANVLTF
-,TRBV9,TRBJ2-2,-,TGTGCCAGCAGCCCAATCTCGGACACCGGGGAGCTGTTTTTT,CASSPISDTGELFF
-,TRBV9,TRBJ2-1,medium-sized,TGTGCCAGCAGCGTAGAGGGCGGGAACGTTTACAATGAGCAGTTCTTC,CASSVEGGNVYNEQFF
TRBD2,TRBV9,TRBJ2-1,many,TGTGCCAGCAGCGAGCGGGACCCGGGGGTCTACAATGAGCAGTTCTTC,CASSERDPGVYNEQFF
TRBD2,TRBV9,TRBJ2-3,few,TGTGCCAGCAGCGTTAGCGGGGGGGCGTCATTCTCAGATACGCAGTATTTT,CASSVSGGASFSDTQYF
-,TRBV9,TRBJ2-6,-,TGTGCCAGCAGCGTAACGCCTCTTGGGGCCAACGTCCTGACTTTC,CASSVTPLGANVLTF
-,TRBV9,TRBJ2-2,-,TGTGCCAGCAGCTTCGGGCCCGGAGTCCTGTCGGGCACCGGGGAGCTGTTTTTT,CASSFGPGVLSGTGELFF
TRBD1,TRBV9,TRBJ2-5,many,TGTGCCAGCAGCGTAGGGGACAGACAAGAGACCCAGTACTTC,CASSVGDRQETQYF
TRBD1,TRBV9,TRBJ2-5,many,TGTGCCAGCAGCCCCCAAGGGACAGGGTCCGGCGTTTTGCAAGAGACCCAGTACTTC,CASSPQGTGSGVLQETQYF
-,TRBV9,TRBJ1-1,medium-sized,TGTGCCAGCAGCGTCGACAGGCTGAACACTGAAGCTTTCTTT,CASSVDRLNTEAFF
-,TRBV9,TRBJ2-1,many,TGTGCCAGCAGCGTAGCTGAGACTAGCTACAATGAGCAGTTCTTC,CASSVAETSYNEQFF
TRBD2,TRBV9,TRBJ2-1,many,TGTGCCAGCAGCGTAGTAGCGGGGGGACCCAGCTACAATGAGCAGTTCTTC,CASSVVAGGPSYNEQFF
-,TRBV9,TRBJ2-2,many,TGTGCCAGCAGTCCAGGGAACACCGGGGAGCTGTTTTTT,CASSPGNTGELFF
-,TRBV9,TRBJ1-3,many,TGTGCCAGCAGCCCAGGCTTCTCTGGAAACACCATATATTTT,CASSPGFSGNTIYF
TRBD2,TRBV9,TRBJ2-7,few,TGTGCCAGCAGCTTTCTAGCGGGGACCTCCTACGAGCAGTACTTC,CASSFLAGTSYEQYF
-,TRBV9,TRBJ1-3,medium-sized,TGTGCCAGCAACCAGGGTTCTGGAAACACCATATATTTT,CASNQGSGNTIYF
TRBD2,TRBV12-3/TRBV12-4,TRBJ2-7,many,TGTGCCAGCAGTCCCGGGACTAGCAGCGAGCAGTACTTC,CASSPGTSSEQYF
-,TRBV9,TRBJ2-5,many,TGTGCCAGCAGCCCACGTCATATGGGGGCAGAAGAGACCCAGTACTTC,CASSPRHMGAEETQYF
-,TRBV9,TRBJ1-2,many,TGTGCCAGCAGCCTAACAGAGAACTATGGCTACACCTTC,CASSLTENYGYTF
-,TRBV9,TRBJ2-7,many,TGTGCCAGCAGCGGACACTACGAGCAGTACTTC,CASSGHYEQYF
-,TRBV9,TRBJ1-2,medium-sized,TGTGCCAGCAGCCCCCCTGGGAGCTCCTATGGCTACACCTTC,CASSPPGSSYGYTF
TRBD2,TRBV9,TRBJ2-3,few,TGTGCCAGCAGCGACGGGACTAGCGGGGGAGGCACAGATACGCAGTATTTT,CASSDGTSGGGTDTQYF
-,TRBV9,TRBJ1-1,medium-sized,TGTGCCAGCAGCGTAGTTGGGGGGCCAGGTGGGAACACTGAAGCTTTCTTT,CASSVVGGPGGNTEAFF
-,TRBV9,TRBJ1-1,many,TGTGCCAGCAGCGTAGGGGGAGGGTTGAACACTGAAGCTTTCTTT,CASSVGGGLNTEAFF
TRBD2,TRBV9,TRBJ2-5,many,TGTGCCAGCAGCCCGTTAGCAACTAGCGGGAGTAAGGAGACCCAGTACTTC,CASSPLATSGSKETQYF
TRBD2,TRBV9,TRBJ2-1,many,TGTGCCAGCAGCGGCCTAGCGGGAGCATTCAATGAGCAGTTCTTC,CASSGLAGAFNEQFF
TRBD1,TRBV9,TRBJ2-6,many,TGTGCCAGCAGCCCGACTCTAGGGACAGGGAAGGCTGGGGCCAACGTCCTGACTTTC,CASSPTLGTGKAGANVLTF
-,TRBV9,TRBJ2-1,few,TGTGCCAGCAGCGTAGTATCTGGCGGGGTGGGAAATGAGCAGTTCTTC,CASSVVSGGVGNEQFF
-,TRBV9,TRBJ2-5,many,TGTGCCAGCAGCGACGAAGAGACCCAGTACTTC,CASSDEETQYF
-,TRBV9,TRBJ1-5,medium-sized,TGTGCCAGCAGCACCACAGGGTTAGTCTCTCAGCCCCAGCATTTT,CASSTTGLVSQPQHF
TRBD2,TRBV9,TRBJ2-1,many,TGTGCCAGCAGCGCCCCCCAGACTAGCGGGAAGGCTGAGCAGTTCTTC,CASSAPQTSGKAEQFF
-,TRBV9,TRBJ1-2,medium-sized,TGTGCCAGCACTCCCTTGTATAGGCCAACTAACTATGGCTACACCTTC,CASTPLYRPTNYGYTF
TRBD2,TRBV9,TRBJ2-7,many,TGTGCCAGCAGCGTAGACCGGGGGGATCAGTACTTC,CASSVDRGDQYF
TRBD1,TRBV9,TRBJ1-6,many,TGTGCCAGCAGCGTAGTAGACAGGGAAGGTTCACCCCTCCACTTT,CASSVVDREGSPLHF
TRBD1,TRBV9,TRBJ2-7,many,TGTGCCAGCAGCGTCGGGACAGGTACCTACGAGCAGTACTTC,CASSVGTGTYEQYF
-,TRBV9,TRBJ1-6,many,TGTGCCAGCAGCGTAGGGGGCCGCTATAATTCACCCCTCCACTTT,CASSVGGRYNSPLHF
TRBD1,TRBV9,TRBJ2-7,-,TGTGCCAGCAGCGTGGGGACAGGGGGCGGCTACGAGCAGTACTTC,CASSVGTGGGYEQYF
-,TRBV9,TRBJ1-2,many,TGTGCCAGCAGCTACCCGGGCGTCAACTATGGCTACACCTTC,CASSYPGVNYGYTF
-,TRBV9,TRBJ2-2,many,TGTGCCAGCAGCGTAGATCAGCGGACGCACACCGGGGAGCTGTTTTTT,CASSVDQRTHTGELFF
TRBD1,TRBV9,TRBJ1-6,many,TGTGCCAGCAGCGCGGACAGGGGTAGGACACCCCTCCACTTT,CASSADRGRTPLHF
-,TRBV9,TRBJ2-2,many,TGTGCCAGCAGCATCGGGAGCGCCGACACCGGGGAGCTGTTTTTT,CASSIGSADTGELFF
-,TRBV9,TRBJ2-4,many,TGTGCCAGCAGCGTAGACGGGGCTAAAAACATTCAGTACTTC,CASSVDGAKNIQYF
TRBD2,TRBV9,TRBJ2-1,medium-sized,TGTGCCAGCAGTGTAACTAGCGGGGTGAGTGAGCAGTTCTTC,CASSVTSGVSEQFF
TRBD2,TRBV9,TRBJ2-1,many,TGTGCCAGCAGCGAATCCCCCGGGGGGGCGCGTCTCTATGAGCAGTTCTTC,CASSESPGGARLYEQFF
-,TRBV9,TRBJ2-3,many,TGTGCCAGCAGCGAGAGGGGTACCCCCCGCACAGATACGCAGTATTTT,CASSERGTPRTDTQYF
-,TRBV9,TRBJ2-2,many,TGTGCCAGCACCCGAGCCCCTCTTGCCGGGGAGCTGTTTTTT,CASTRAPLAGELFF
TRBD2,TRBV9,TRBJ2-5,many,TGTGCCAGCAGCGTAGGCTCCGGACTAGCGTCCCAAGAGACCCAGTACTTC,CASSVGSGLASQETQYF
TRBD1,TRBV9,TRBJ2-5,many,TGTGCCAGCAGCCCCCGAGGGGACAGGGGTATTATTGTGAAAGAGACCCAGTACTTC,CASSPRGDRGIIVKETQYF
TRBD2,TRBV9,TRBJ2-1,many,TGTGCCAGCAGCGTAGCTGGGACTAGCTTTGAGCAGTTCTTC,CASSVAGTSFEQFF
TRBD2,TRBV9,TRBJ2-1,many,TGTGCCAGCAGCCTGAGCAGCGGGACTAGCGGGGGGCTCTCCTACAATGAGCAGTTCTTC,CASSLSSGTSGGLSYNEQFF
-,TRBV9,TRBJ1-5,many,TGTGCCAGCAGCGTAGGCAACAATCAGCCCCAGCATTTT,CASSVGNNQPQHF
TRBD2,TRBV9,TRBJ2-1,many,TGTGCCAGCAGCGTAGCCACCTTTACTAGCGCCTCCTACAATGAGCAGTTCTTC,CASSVATFTSASYNEQFF